These 28 T cell receptor beta chains originate from one sample sequenced in a study of tumor and adjacent non-tumor tissue in lung cancer. The library came from three nested PCR rounds adapted from ARM-PCR protocols. TCRdb called the multiplex PCR reads again in MiXCR, with one record for every CDR3 protein. The sample records some 93,000 distinct CDR3 sequences, about 72% being singletons. RNA was extracted from bulk tissue without any cell sorting. Input material: lung tumor tissue. All receptors derive from a man between 60 and 70 years old with non-small cell lung cancer.

As regards this clonotype: This could be a read error, since a much larger clone is one nucleotide away. This sequence joins TRBV5-1 and TRBJ2-6; TRBD1 agrees at 7 bases. The CDR3 runs 15 residues. Looked up from germline, CDR1 is SGHRS and CDR2 is YFSETQ. The CDR3 reads CACSRQGSGANVLTF. Here the CDR3 DNA reads TGCGCCTGCAGCAGACAGGGATCCGGGGCCAACGTCCTGACTTTC.

A word on this clonotype: Germline is not matched at one junction end, which may reflect a read error. The chain couples TRBV11-3 to TRBJ2-7; D remains ambiguous. CDR3 size: 15 residues. Germline V gives CDR1 SGHNT, CDR2 YENEEA. The CDR3 spells CASSLDTNLRDEQNF. The CDR3 coding sequence is TGTGCCAGCAGCTTAGATACTAACCTGCGTGACGAGCAGAACTTC.

Notes on this clonotype: This may arise from a read error, as a much more abundant clone is one base away. The chain is built from TRBV5-1 and TRBJ2-3; tentative D call: TRBD2 (6 bases). The germline V gene encodes CDR1 SGHRS and CDR2 YFSETQ. The CDR3 is made up of 15 amino acids. V was pared by 4 bases and J by 8 bases, with 20 bases between. The CDR3 loop is CASSDSGTPGVTQYF. DNA for the CDR3: TGCGCCAGCAGCGATAGCGGAACCCCTGGAGTTACGCAGTATTTT.

Many counts were recorded for this clonotype. The chain carries TRBV29-1 and TRBJ2-1; D is tentatively TRBD1 or TRBD2 (7 bases each). The V end lost 5 bases, the J end lost 7 bases, and 15 bases lay between the germline ends. Germline V gives CDR1 SQVTM, CDR2 ANQGSEA. The CDR3 length is 13 residues. CDR3 coding DNA: TGCAGCGTTCCAGGGGGGGGACGGAATGAGCAGTTCTTC. Its translation: CSVPGGGRNEQFF.

J is TRBJ1-3 and V is TRBV6-2 or TRBV6-3; the D is unclear. V shed 6 bases and J shed 4 bases, with 4 bases lying between them. CDR3 size: 11 residues. Germline CDR1 and CDR2: MNHEY and SVGEGT. The CDR3 DNA follows: TGTGCCAGCAGAAGAGGAAACACCATATATTTT. This codes for CASRRGNTIYF.

Turning to this clonotype: Mismatch with germline at one junction end may stem from a read error. The chain couples TRBV5-5 to TRBJ2-5; TRBD1 agrees at 8 bases. The CDR3 length is 16 residues. In germline, CDR1 is SGHKS, CDR2 YYEKEE (reference sequence). CDR3 DNA: TGTGCCAGTAGCTCATTTTCGACAGGGGTCGGGGAGACCCAGTACTTC. Residues: CASSSFSTGVGETQYF.

The rearrangement uses TRBV28 and TRBJ2-5; D is perhaps TRBD1 (5 bases). The CDR3 sequence is 15 residues long. V was shortened by 5 bases and J by 3 bases, with 16 bases between the two germline ends. Germline assignment: CDR1 MDHEN and CDR2 SYDVKM. The CDR3, as DNA: TGTGCCAGCAGTCGGCCCTGGGGCGACAAAGAGACCCAGTACTTC. Translation gives CASSRPWGDKETQYF.

The genes are TRBV5-1 and TRBJ2-5; D gene ambiguous. Trimming cost V 4 bases and J 5 bases, with 15 bases left between them. The CDR3 sequence is 14 residues long. Looked up from germline, CDR1 is SGHRS and CDR2 is YFSETQ. CDR3 sequence reads: CASSPWDTMETQYF. The DNA for the CDR3 is TGCGCCAGCAGCCCTTGGGATACCATGGAGACCCAGTACTTC.

This clonotype showed up just a few times. This chain joins TRBV7-9 and TRBJ2-1; D may correspond to TRBD1 or TRBD2 (6 bases each). The CDR3 is 17 amino acids. From germline, CDR1 is SEHNR and CDR2 FQNEAQ (reference sequence). V was shortened by 1 base and J by 5 bases, with 18 bases between the two germline ends. CDR3 sequence (DNA): TGTGCCAGCAGCTTAGAGGGGGGCTTGTGGCCGGACAATGAGCAGTTCTTC. It codes for CASSLEGGLWPDNEQFF.

The rearrangement links TRBV20-1 to TRBJ1-3; TRBD1 matches at 8 bases. The germline CDR1 and CDR2 sequences are DFQATT and SNEGSKA (reference sequence). Losses at the gene ends were 4 bases for V and 6 bases for J; bases not matched to a gene: 11. The CDR3 is made up of 15 amino acids. For the CDR3, the DNA is TGCAGTGCTAACAGCAACGACAGGGGTATAAACACCATATATTTT. This sequence encodes CSANSNDRGINTIYF.

A note on this clonotype: A much larger clone differs by one base, so this may be a read error. V and J are TRBV5-1 and TRBJ2-7, with 12 bases aligning to TRBD2. In germline, CDR1 is SGHRS, CDR2 YFSETQ. CDR3 length: 16 residues. CDR3 region: CANSASSGRALAEQYF. CDR3 sequence (DNA): TGCGCCAACAGCGCGTCTAGCGGGAGGGCCCTCGCCGAGCAGTACTTC.

This clonotype came up once. One junction end disagrees with the germline gene, perhaps due to a read error. J is TRBJ2-2 and V is TRBV6-5, with D possibly matching TRBD2 (5 bases). Germline values: CDR1 MNHEY, CDR2 SVGAGI. CDR3 length: 14 residues. The CDR3 protein is CASSTPPNTGELLF. CDR3 nucleotides: TGTGCCAGCAGCACCCCCCCGAACACCGGGGAGCTGCTTTTT.

Comment on this clonotype: It may be a read error: a sequence one base away is much more abundant. The chain combines TRBV6-1 with TRBJ1-6, with D hard to call. CDR1 is MNHNS, CDR2 SASEGT, per germline. The V gene lost 1 base and the J gene lost 7 bases, with 11 bases spanning the gap. The CDR3 is made up of 15 amino acids. CDR3 residues: CASSEGTLGNSPLHF. The CDR3 DNA follows: TGTGCCAGCAGTGAAGGGACCCTGGGGAATTCACCCCTCCACTTT.

Comments on this clonotype: In this CDR3 the conserved last residue, phenylalanine or tryptophan, is missing, so a read error is likely. The genes are TRBV6-2 or TRBV6-3 and TRBJ2-1; 12 bases agree with TRBD1. CDR1 and CDR2 (germline): MNHEY, SVGEGT. The CDR3 totals 16 residues. CDR3 sequence reads: CTSSIPGTGGIYEQFL. The CDR3 DNA reads TGTACCAGCAGTATTCCCGGGACAGGGGGCATCTATGAGCAGTTCTTA.

This clonotype was detected many times. V and J are TRBV11-2 and TRBJ1-2, with 7 nucleotides matching TRBD1. The junction had 12 bases not matched to a gene; V was cut back by 0 bases and J by 8 bases. Looked up from germline, CDR1 is SGHAT and CDR2 is FQNNGV. This CDR3 has 16 amino acids. For the CDR3, the DNA is TGTGCCAGCAGCTTAGATGCCGGGACAGAAGGGGCAGGCTACACCTTC. As protein: CASSLDAGTEGAGYTF.

This clonotype was observed many times. The chain uses TRBV4-3 and TRBJ1-4, with D maybe TRBD1 (5 bases). Trimming stripped 5 bases from V and 7 bases from J, with 20 bases between. Per germline, CDR1 LGHNA and CDR2 YSLEER. The CDR3 sequence is 16 residues long. CDR3 protein: CASSTSTGSRGEKLFF. CDR3 DNA sequence: TGCGCCAGCAGCACTAGCACCGGGTCGAGGGGTGAAAAACTGTTTTTT.

A remark on this clonotype: The CDR3 end shows no conserved phenylalanine or tryptophan, and so a read error is likely. CDR3 sequence reads: CSVDHREKHNEQFL. The CDR3 bases are TGCAGCGTTGATCACCGGGAGAAACACAATGAGCAGTTCTTA. This chain links TRBV29-1 with TRBJ2-1; a weak D match, TRBD2 (6 bases). Looked up from germline, CDR1 is SQVTM and CDR2 is ANQGSEA. V dropped 3 bases and J dropped 5 bases, with 14 bases sitting between them. The CDR3 has 14 amino acids.

About this clonotype itself: A read error may produce the germline difference seen at one junction end. The genes are TRBV6-6 and TRBJ2-5; TRBD2 might be the D (6 bases). CDR1 is MNHNY, CDR2 SVGAGI, per germline (reference sequence). The CDR3 loop spans 17 amino acids. As DNA, the CDR3 is TGTGCCAGCGCTCCGGGATTACCGGGAGTGTTTCAAGAGGCCCAGTACTTC. Residues: CASAPGLPGVFQEAQYF.

This clonotype was found many times. The J gene is TRBJ1-1, the V gene TRBV7-2; 8 bases agree with TRBD1. The CDR3 extends over 16 amino acids. Trimming at V came to 5 bases and at J to 3 bases, leaving 11 bases not matched to a gene. Germline V gives CDR1 SGHTA, CDR2 FQGNSA. CDR3 residues: CASSPFSAGGHTEAFF. In DNA form, the CDR3 reads TGTGCCAGCAGCCCCTTTTCCGCAGGGGGCCACACTGAAGCTTTCTTT.

The chain uses TRBV5-1 and TRBJ2-7; D not resolved. The CDR3 runs to 14 residues. CDR1 and CDR2 (germline): SGHRS, YFSETQ. CDR3 in amino acids: CANSPDPATYEQYF. As DNA, the CDR3 is TGCGCTAACAGCCCCGATCCAGCCACCTACGAGCAGTACTTC.

This clonotype showed up many times. This chain connects TRBV12-3 or TRBV12-4 to TRBJ1-1; 9 bases map to TRBD1. This CDR3 is built from 14 residues. Losses at the gene ends were 7 bases for V and 3 bases for J; bases not matched to a gene: 6. The CDR3 protein is CASTRQGGDTEAFF. The CDR3 region has the DNA TGTGCCAGCACCCGACAGGGGGGGGACACTGAAGCTTTCTTT.

Notes on this clonotype: The missing conserved phenylalanine or tryptophan at the end of this CDR3 makes a read error likely. This chain's CDR3 is CASSQQGSGASVLTI. The CDR3 nucleotides read TGTGCCAGCAGCCAACAGGGTTCAGGGGCCAGCGTCCTGACTATC. The gene calls are TRBV11-3 and TRBJ2-6; a possible D gene is TRBD1 (6 bases). This CDR3 is built from 15 residues. Germline CDR1 is SGHNT and CDR2 is YENEEA.

This clonotype was counted a few times. The junction departs from the called germline gene at one end, perhaps through a read error. The chain combines TRBV11-1 with TRBJ1-3; the D gene is possibly TRBD1 (6 bases). Germline CDR1 reads SGHAT; CDR2 reads FQDESV (reference sequence). The CDR3 length is 18 residues. The CDR3 nucleotides read TGTGTCAGCAGCTTATCCGACAGGCTCCTTCACTCTGGAAACACCATATATTTT. Its translation: CVSSLSDRLLHSGNTIYF.

As concerns this clonotype: One end of the junction fails to match germline, which may point to a read error. V is TRBV6-1 and J is TRBJ1-2, with D hard to call. The CDR3 length is 14 residues. Germline V gene lookup returns CDR1 MNHNS and CDR2 SASEGT. CDR3 protein: CASSLIVRDYGYTF. Written as DNA, the CDR3 is TGTGCAAGCAGTCTGATAGTGAGAGACTATGGCTACACCTTC.

About this clonotype itself: The conserved closing phenylalanine or tryptophan is absent in this CDR3, likely reflecting a read error. The chain is built from TRBV6-1 and TRBJ2-7, with 11 bases fitting TRBD2. Germline assignment: CDR1 MNHNS and CDR2 SASEGT. Trimming took 4 bases from V and 3 from J; bases not matched to a gene: 2. This CDR3 is 14 amino acids long. The CDR3 DNA follows: TGTGCCAGCAGTGGACTAGCGGGGCTCTACGAGCAGTACCCC. It specifies CASSGLAGLYEQYP.

A remark on this clonotype: With a much larger clone just one base away, this may be a read error. This chain connects TRBV11-2 to TRBJ2-2; no clear D gene. Germline V gene data show CDR1 as SGHAT and CDR2 as FQNNGV. This CDR3 is 14 amino acids long. Between the trimmed V and J ends, which lost 8 bases and 4 bases, there was a span of 14 bases. The CDR3 protein is CASGTGSLTGELFF. CDR3 DNA: TGTGCCAGCGGCACCGGGTCTCTCACCGGGGAGCTGTTTTTT.

This clonotype came up once. A much larger clonotype is one base distant, so this may be a read error. The V call is TRBV20-1, the J call TRBJ2-7, with 8 bases fitting TRBD1. CDR1 is DFQATT and CDR2 is SNEGSKA in the germline V gene (reference sequence). Germline trimming cut 3 bases from V and 0 bases from J; bases unmatched to any gene: 19. The CDR3 length is 19 residues. CDR3 in amino acids: CSARCILWNQGADSYEQYF. In DNA, the CDR3 is TGCAGTGCTAGGTGTATCTTATGGAATCAGGGGGCCGACTCCTACGAGCAGTACTTC.

Details on this clonotype: Possible read error: a much larger clone is one base away. J is TRBJ2-3 and V is TRBV7-9, with D maybe TRBD1 (6 bases). The germline gives CDR1 SEHNR, CDR2 FQNEAQ (reference sequence). Trimming stripped 1 base from V and 11 bases from J, with 13 bases between. The CDR3 has 13 residues. The CDR3 is CASSLVLRDMQYF. The CDR3 DNA reads TGTGCCAGCAGCTTAGTGCTAAGGGACATGCAGTATTTT.